This passage covers 29 T cell receptor beta chains from one sample sequenced in a study of T cells in Graves' hyperthyroidism and ophthalmopathy. Amplification targeted TCR beta CDR3 regions from RNA transcripts. Researchers ran a first-round RT-PCR on the TCR CDR3 using the HTBI primer set. A single record per CDR3 protein comes from TCRdb applying MiXCR to the multiplex PCR reads. The repertoire consists of 300,000 to 400,000 distinct CDR3 sequences, with around 13% occurring once and the leading ten covering about 26%. Sequenced input: blood. These receptors were obtained from a woman under 40 with Graves' hyperthyroidism.

This clonotype was detected a few times. The chain uses TRBV27 and TRBJ2-4; D may be TRBD2 (6 bases). This CDR3 has 16 residues. Germline CDR1 and CDR2: MNHEY and SMNVEV (reference sequence). V was trimmed by 2 bases and J by 1 base, leaving 12 bases between them. CDR3 nucleotides: TGTGCCAGCAGTTTAAAACGGGAGAGGGCCAAAAACATTCAGTACTTC. This translates into CASSLKRERAKNIQYF.

This clonotype has only a few counts. This rearrangement joins TRBV6-2 or TRBV6-3 to TRBJ2-1; the D gene is possibly TRBD2 (7 bases). The CDR3 runs to 15 residues. V lost 7 bases to trimming and J lost 5 bases, with 18 bases between them. Germline CDR1 reads MNHEY; CDR2 reads SVGEGT. The CDR3 DNA follows: TGTGCCAGCACCAGGGGCGGGAGCAGACACAATGAGCAGTTCTTC. Amino acids: CASTRGGSRHNEQFF.

This clonotype appeared a few times. The J gene is TRBJ2-2, the V gene TRBV2; D is unresolved. CDR3 length: 14 residues. Trimming took off 1 base at V and 13 bases at J, with 16 bases between the two ends. Germline assignment: CDR1 SNHLY and CDR2 FYNNEI. The CDR3 nucleotides read TGTGCCAGCAGTGAAGGGCAGCAGGTCCAGGCGCTGTTTTTT. This translates into CASSEGQQVQALFF.

This clonotype was observed a handful of times. The chain joins TRBV20-1 to TRBJ1-2; tentative D call: TRBD1 (6 bases). Germline lookup yields CDR1 DFQATT and CDR2 SNEGSKA (reference sequence). Trimming stripped 5 bases from V and 8 bases from J, with 21 bases between. This CDR3 spans 14 amino acids. The CDR3 nucleotides are TGCAGTGCTCTAACAACAGGGAGGCCGAGCGGCTACACCTTC. This encodes CSALTTGRPSGYTF.

The V gene is TRBV6-1, the J gene TRBJ2-7, with D maybe TRBD1 (6 bases). CDR3 length equals 13 residues. Germline V lookup: CDR1 MNHNS, CDR2 SASEGT. The V gene lost 7 bases and the J gene lost 2 bases, with 12 bases spanning the gap. CDR3 bases: TGTGCCAGCAAATACAGGGAAACCTACGAGCAGTACTTC. Translation: CASKYRETYEQYF.

The sample holds many counts of this clonotype. The rearrangement joins TRBV6-1 to TRBJ1-1, with D possibly being TRBD1 (5 bases). V shed 4 bases and J shed 2 bases, with 14 bases lying between them. Germline CDR1 reads MNHNS; CDR2 reads SASEGT. CDR3 length: 15 residues. CDR3 nucleotides: TGTGCCAGCAGTGTGGCCGTGACAGCTAACACTGAAGCTTTCTTT. Protein: CASSVAVTANTEAFF.

This clonotype occurred many times. The chain joins TRBV6-2 or TRBV6-3 to TRBJ2-3, with 10 bases aligning to TRBD2. The CDR3 is 16 residues long. Germline values: CDR1 MNHEY, CDR2 SVGEGT. V was pared by 8 bases and J by 1 base, with 9 bases of the junction left unmatched. CDR3 in amino acids: CASLGVLAGGTDTQYF. The CDR3 nucleotides read TGTGCCAGCCTGGGGGTTCTAGCGGGAGGCACAGATACGCAGTATTTT.

This clonotype has only a few counts. This chain links TRBV2 with TRBJ2-5; 10 bases map to TRBD2. Per germline, CDR1 SNHLY and CDR2 FYNNEI. The junction had 6 bases not matched to a gene; V was cut back by 0 bases and J by 2 bases. This CDR3 is built from 17 residues. CDR3 sequence (DNA): TGTGCCAGCAGTGAAGCGCGAAGCGGGAGGGCACAAGAGACCCAGTACTTC. Protein: CASSEARSGRAQETQYF.

The chain carries TRBV2 and TRBJ1-5, with D tentatively TRBD1 (6 bases). This CDR3 contains 15 residues. Trimming stripped 6 bases from V and 1 base from J, with 13 bases between. The germline V gene has CDR1 SNHLY and CDR2 FYNNEI. The CDR3 DNA reads TGTGCCAGCAGACTAACGGGGGGCAGCAATCAGCCCCAGCATTTT. Translated, it gives CASRLTGGSNQPQHF.

This clonotype was detected ten times or more. The chain employs TRBV29-1 and TRBJ2-3; perhaps TRBD1 as D (6 bases). This CDR3 comprises 13 residues. Trimming removed 3 bases from V and 2 bases from J, with 9 bases in between. CDR1 and CDR2 from the germline V gene are SQVTM and ANQGSEA. Here the CDR3 DNA reads TGCAGCGTTGACCACAGGGACACAGATACGCAGTATTTT. As protein: CSVDHRDTDTQYF.

This clonotype occurred many times. The rearrangement uses TRBV11-2 and TRBJ2-7, with 9 bases matching TRBD1. The CDR3 is made up of 16 amino acids. Trimming at V came to 4 bases and at J to 2 bases, leaving 9 bases not matched to a gene. Germline V lookup: CDR1 SGHAT, CDR2 FQNNGV. CDR3 residues: CASSSPGQGTAYEQYF. The CDR3 DNA reads as TGTGCCAGCAGCTCACCAGGACAGGGGACCGCCTACGAGCAGTACTTC.

V usage is TRBV29-1 and J usage is TRBJ2-1, with D possibly TRBD1 on 5 matching bases. Germline V gene sequence: CDR1 SQVTM, CDR2 ANQGSEA. V was pared by 6 bases and J by 8 bases, with 8 bases between. This CDR3 region has 10 residues. In DNA form, the CDR3 reads TGCAGCGTGGGGCACGATGAGCAGTTCTTC. This sequence encodes CSVGHDEQFF.

This clonotype was picked up many times. The chain is built from TRBV12-3 or TRBV12-4 and TRBJ1-4; the D is unclear. V lost 0 bases and J lost 7, with 9 bases in between. The CDR3 spans 14 residues. In DNA form, the CDR3 reads TGTGCCAGCAGTTTAGCAGGTCCTGTTGAAAAACTGTTTTTT. Translation gives CASSLAGPVEKLFF.

This clonotype was detected ten times or more. J is TRBJ1-5 and V is TRBV12-3 or TRBV12-4, with D maybe TRBD1 (5 bases). This CDR3 comprises 15 residues. The V end lost 1 base, the J end lost 6 bases, and 13 bases lay between the germline ends. The CDR3 loop is CASSLEQALAQPQHF. The CDR3 DNA follows: TGTGCCAGCAGTTTAGAACAGGCCCTCGCTCAGCCCCAGCATTTT.

This chain joins TRBV19 and TRBJ1-1; maybe TRBD1 (5 bases). Trimming pared 8 bases from V and 0 bases from J, leaving 10 bases between. The germline gives CDR1 LNHDA, CDR2 SQIVND (reference sequence). CDR3 length: 13 residues. The CDR3 coding sequence is TGTGCCAGTTCGGGACGGGTGAACACTGAAGCTTTCTTT. Its protein is CASSGRVNTEAFF.

This clonotype was seen once. The chain is built from TRBV5-6 and TRBJ2-5; 7 nucleotides match TRBD2. The V gene's germline CDR1 is SGHDT and CDR2 YYEEEE. Trimming took 4 bases from V and 1 from J; bases not matched to a gene: 4. The CDR3 contains 14 residues. In nucleotides, the CDR3 is TGTGCCAGCAGCCGAGCGGGGATCCAAGAGACCCAGTACTTC. Protein: CASSRAGIQETQYF.

The chain employs TRBV5-1 and TRBJ2-3; D remains unclear. CDR1 is SGHRS, CDR2 YFSETQ, per germline. The CDR3 covers 15 residues. Deletions cut 0 bases from V and 2 bases from J, with 10 bases between. CDR3 DNA sequence: TGCGCCAGCAGCTTGGGCGCAGCGTACACAGATACGCAGTATTTT. It encodes CASSLGAAYTDTQYF. The whole variable domain, filled in from reference TRBV5-1 and TRBJ2-3, reads KAGVTQTPRYLIKTRGQQVTLSCSPISGHRSVSWYQQTPGQGLQFLFEYFSETQRNKGNFPGRFSGRQFSNSRSEMNVSTLELGDSALYLCASSLGAAYTDTQYFGPGTRLTVL.

This clonotype appeared many times. CDR3 DNA sequence: TGTGCCAGCAGCTTAGATAGCGGAAACTACGAGCAGTACTTC. As protein: CASSLDSGNYEQYF. The chain recombines TRBV11-2 with TRBJ2-7; tentatively, D is TRBD2 (6 bases). The CDR3 has 14 amino acids. Per germline, CDR1 SGHAT and CDR2 FQNNGV. V lost 0 bases, J lost 3 bases, and 9 bases lay in between.

This clonotype was seen repeatedly, ten times or more. The chain joins TRBV20-1 to TRBJ2-7, with D possibly TRBD2 on 7 matching bases. This CDR3 region has 14 residues. Looked up from germline, CDR1 is DFQATT and CDR2 is SNEGSKA (reference sequence). Trimming cost V 3 bases and J 6 bases, with 18 bases left between them. CDR3 loop: CSASPGGGKPEQYF. For the CDR3, the DNA is TGCAGTGCTAGCCCGGGGGGCGGGAAACCCGAGCAGTACTTC.

In this sample, this clonotype turned up many times. The chain couples TRBV10-1 to TRBJ2-3; D unresolved. The V end lost 6 bases, the J end lost 4 bases, and 14 bases lay between the germline ends. Germline CDR1 is WNHNN and CDR2 is SYGVQD (reference sequence). The CDR3 has 14 amino acids. CDR3 loop: CASRTRRISDTQYF. The CDR3 coding sequence is TGCGCCAGCAGAACACGTAGAATATCAGATACGCAGTATTTT.

This clonotype has just a few counts. CDR3 loop: CASGRTALYEQYF. CDR3 DNA sequence: TGTGCCAGCGGAAGGACAGCTCTGTACGAGCAGTACTTC. The chain links TRBV28 to TRBJ2-7; perhaps TRBD1 as D (6 bases). Germline V lookup: CDR1 MDHEN, CDR2 SYDVKM. The CDR3 consists of 13 residues. V was trimmed by 8 bases and J by 4 bases, leaving 15 bases between them.

This clonotype was seen more than once but under ten times. The chain carries TRBV29-1 and TRBJ1-4; no clear D gene. The CDR3 contains 13 residues. V shed 3 bases and J shed 6 bases, with 11 bases lying between them. The germline V gene encodes CDR1 SQVTM and CDR2 ANQGSEA. The CDR3 reads CSVDDPRDEKLFF. The CDR3 coding sequence is TGCAGCGTTGATGACCCGAGGGATGAAAAACTGTTTTTT.

V and J are TRBV5-6 and TRBJ2-7; D perhaps matches TRBD2 (6 bases). Germline V CDR1 and CDR2: SGHDT, YYEEEE. There are 17 residues in the CDR3. The germline V and J ends were trimmed by 4 bases and 3 bases, with 23 bases remaining between them. The CDR3 region is CASSRNRLILGGYEQYF. The CDR3, as DNA: TGTGCCAGCAGCAGGAACCGACTCATTCTGGGGGGCTACGAGCAGTACTTC.

The chain joins TRBV6-1 to TRBJ2-1, with 8 bases identical to TRBD1. The CDR3 spans 13 residues. Looked up from germline, CDR1 is MNHNS and CDR2 is SASEGT. Trimming at V came to 8 bases and at J to 6 bases, leaving 6 bases not matched to a gene. The CDR3 sequence is CASWTGLANEQFF. The CDR3 DNA sequence: TGTGCCAGCTGGACAGGGTTGGCCAATGAGCAGTTCTTC.

CDR3 loop: CASSEGDRLMGQPQHF. Here the CDR3 DNA reads TGCGCCAGCAGTGAGGGGGACAGGCTAATGGGCCAGCCCCAGCATTTT. This chain uses TRBV10-2 with TRBJ1-5, with 8 bases that match TRBD1. This CDR3 comprises 16 residues. V trimming: 2 bases; J trimming: 7 bases; junction bases outside the gene matches: 10. CDR1 is WSHSY, CDR2 SAAADI, per germline.

The genes are TRBV12-5 and TRBJ2-1; no clear D gene. The CDR3 extends over 12 amino acids. The V gene lost 2 bases and the J gene lost 8 bases, with 7 bases spanning the gap. Per germline, CDR1 LGHNT and CDR2 FRNRAP. CDR3: CASGLPPYEQFF. For the CDR3, the DNA is TGTGCTAGTGGTTTGCCCCCCTATGAGCAGTTCTTC.

The chain has TRBV24-1 and TRBJ1-5; D is perhaps TRBD1 (5 bases). Trimming shortened V by 2 bases and J by 7 bases, and 11 bases separated the two germline ends. There are 14 residues in the CDR3. CDR1 and CDR2 from the germline V gene are KGHDR and SFDVKD. The CDR3 is CATSDSVSGQPQHF. CDR3 in DNA: TGTGCCACCAGTGATTCTGTCTCAGGGCAGCCCCAGCATTTT.

This clonotype was detected a few times. The chain joins TRBV6-1 to TRBJ2-3; tentatively, D is TRBD2 (5 bases). This CDR3 region has 15 residues. The germline V gene has CDR1 MNHNS and CDR2 SASEGT. V gave up 7 bases and J gave up 6 bases, with 20 bases separating them. The CDR3 loop reads CASTPRGPGSDTQYF. In DNA, the CDR3 is TGTGCCAGCACCCCCCGGGGTCCTGGTTCGGATACGCAGTATTTT.

This clonotype was observed at least ten times. The chain employs TRBV19 and TRBJ2-2; a weak D match, TRBD1 (6 bases). Germline CDR1 reads LNHDA; CDR2 reads SQIVND (reference sequence). Trimming cost V 6 bases and J 6 bases, with 17 bases left between them. The CDR3 is made up of 15 amino acids. The CDR3: CASSFTTGSSGELFF. CDR3 sequence (DNA): TGTGCCAGTAGCTTTACCACAGGGTCGTCCGGGGAGCTGTTTTTT.